A single sample is the source of the 24 T cell receptor beta chains below, sequenced in a study of CXCR3-negative and CXCR3-positive naive CD8 T cells. 5' RACE with UMI labels generated the TRB cDNA libraries. TCRdb reprocessed the 5' RACE reads and stores each CDR3 protein as one record, lacking DNA. In total, the table holds some 4,000 distinct CDR3 sequences. Source material: naive CXCR3- CD8+ T cells from blood. This sample's subset: CD45RO-CCR7+CD27+CD95- naive CD8+ T cells lacking CXCR3 (TNR3-). These receptors originate from a human donor in good health. Some clones in this sample may be carry-over from other donors' samples.

Its frequency marks this clonotype as medium-sized. The chain recombines TRBV4-3 with TRBJ1-1; the TRBD1 assignment by TCRdb is unverifiable without DNA. CDR3 size: 15 residues. Germline values: CDR1 LGHNA, CDR2 YSLEER. CDR3 amino acids: CASSQEQGMNTEAFF.

The V and J genes are TRBV14 and TRBJ1-6; TCRdb lists TRBD1, though no DNA is available to test this call. This CDR3 has 16 residues. The germline gives CDR1 SGHDN, CDR2 FVKESK. The CDR3: CASSQDMGQYNSPLHF.

This clonotype is classed as medium-sized by frequency. The chain combines TRBV29-1 with TRBJ2-2; TCRdb calls TRBD1, which cannot be checked without DNA. The CDR3 is made up of 16 amino acids. CDR1 and CDR2 (germline): SQVTM, ANQGSEA. The CDR3 reads CSVEGSPDDLGGELFF.

This chain connects TRBV6-2 or TRBV6-3 to TRBJ2-1; the TCRdb call, TRBD2, lacks DNA for checking. The germline CDR1 and CDR2 sequences are MNHEY and SVGEGT. This CDR3 comprises 17 residues. Here the CDR3 reads CASRLPPLAGAYNEQFF.

The rearrangement links TRBV30 to TRBJ1-1. The CDR3 totals 12 residues. CDR1 GTSNPN and CDR2 SVGIG come from the germline V gene (reference sequence). The CDR3 sequence: CAWSVSVAEAFF.

V is TRBV20-1 and J is TRBJ2-7. Germline-derived CDR1 and CDR2 are DFQATT and SNEGSKA (reference sequence). CDR3 length equals 12 residues. The CDR3 here is CSASDFTYEQYF.

The V gene is TRBV7-6, the J gene TRBJ1-1. The CDR3 contains 15 residues. The germline gives CDR1 SGHVS, CDR2 FNYEAQ. This chain's CDR3 is CASRIAEPGGTEALF.

Its frequency marks this clonotype as medium-sized. This rearrangement joins TRBV29-1 to TRBJ2-2; TCRdb designates TRBD2, a call that cannot be tested without DNA. This CDR3 comprises 12 residues. Germline assignment: CDR1 SQVTM and CDR2 ANQGSEA. The chain's CDR3 is CSVLAGAGELFF.

By frequency, this clonotype registers medium-sized. The rearrangement joins TRBV29-1 to TRBJ2-5; the D call from TCRdb, TRBD2, cannot be confirmed without DNA. The germline V gene encodes CDR1 SQVTM and CDR2 ANQGSEA. The CDR3 has 14 residues. CDR3 residues: CSVEDERGGWTQYF. Filled out from reference TRBV29-1 and TRBJ2-5, the complete variable domain reads SAVISQKPSRDICQRGTSLTIQCQVDSQVTMMFWYRQQPGQSLTLIATANQGSEATYESGFVIDKFPISRPNLTFSTLTVSNMSPEDSSIYLCSVEDERGGWTQYFGPGTRLLVL.

In terms of frequency, this clonotype is medium-sized. The J gene is TRBJ2-3, the V gene TRBV20-1; absent DNA, TCRdb's TRBD2 call cannot be checked. Looked up from germline, CDR1 is DFQATT and CDR2 is SNEGSKA (reference sequence). The CDR3 consists of 15 residues. This CDR3 is CSARDFIADTDTQYF.

In terms of frequency, this clonotype is medium-sized. The chain has TRBV27 and TRBJ2-3. Germline assignment: CDR1 MNHEY and CDR2 SMNVEV (reference sequence). The CDR3 has 13 amino acids. CDR3 loop: CASSSGFGDTQYF.

CDR3 sequence reads: CTSSQGRGSYEQYF. V gene TRBV1 combines with J gene TRBJ2-7; TCRdb indicates TRBD1, and absent DNA this call remains unverified. TRBV1 is a pseudogene locus. The CDR3 totals 14 residues.

This clonotype ranks as medium-sized (0.01 to 0.1%) in terms of frequency. The chain employs TRBV28 and TRBJ2-2; TCRdb returns TRBD1, unconfirmable since there is no DNA. CDR3 size: 15 residues. Per the germline V gene, CDR1 is MDHEN and CDR2 is SYDVKM. This CDR3 reads CASSLARGHVGELFF.

The CDR3 reads CASRGTEKETQYF. The rearrangement links TRBV6-1 to TRBJ2-5; TCRdb gives TRBD1 as the D gene, but with no DNA this cannot be confirmed. The CDR3 length is 13 residues. Germline loops: CDR1 MNHNS, CDR2 SASEGT.

The chain employs TRBV5-6 and TRBJ2-1. CDR3 length: 15 residues. CDR1 is SGHDT, CDR2 YYEEEE, per germline. The CDR3 is CASRLSGARNNEQFF.

The rearrangement links TRBV12-3 or TRBV12-4 to TRBJ2-7. There are 12 residues in the CDR3. The CDR3 loop is CASRLGLYEQYF.

Its frequency marks this clonotype as medium-sized. CDR3 sequence reads: CSVEDPGLHQETQYF. The chain carries TRBV29-1 and TRBJ2-5; TCRdb outputs TRBD2, but without DNA this stays unchecked. This CDR3 spans 15 amino acids. The germline CDR1 and CDR2 sequences are SQVTM and ANQGSEA.

This clonotype is labeled medium-sized based on frequency. The J gene is TRBJ2-7, the V gene TRBV12-3 or TRBV12-4; TCRdb returns TRBD1, unconfirmable since there is no DNA. This CDR3 spans 16 amino acids. The CDR3 sequence is CASSIRGSRGLDEQYF.

Considering frequency, this clonotype is medium-sized. The rearrangement links TRBV2 to TRBJ1-5; TCRdb outputs TRBD1, but without DNA this stays unchecked. CDR3 length: 17 amino acids. CDR1 and CDR2 from the germline V gene are SNHLY and FYNNEI. CDR3 protein: CAIPRWQGPPPGQPQHF.

J is TRBJ2-4 and V is TRBV29-1. The CDR3 sequence is 14 residues long. Germline lookup yields CDR1 SQVTM and CDR2 ANQGSEA. This CDR3 is CSVEDPSDWNIQYF.

The chain has TRBV29-1 and TRBJ2-3; lacking DNA, the TRBD2 call made by TCRdb goes unchecked. The V gene's germline CDR1 is SQVTM and CDR2 ANQGSEA. The CDR3 runs 12 residues. The CDR3 spells CSVSSFTDTQYF.

CDR3 residues: CASSLVQGDAEAFF. The chain carries TRBV4-1 and TRBJ1-1; as DNA is missing, the TRBD1 call by TCRdb cannot be tested. CDR1 and CDR2 from the germline V gene are MGHRA and YSYEKL. This CDR3 contains 14 residues.

This clonotype counts as medium-sized by frequency. The rearrangement uses TRBV6-5 and TRBJ1-1; TCRdb indicates TRBD1, and absent DNA this call remains unverified. The CDR3 sequence is 13 residues long. Germline-derived CDR1 and CDR2 are MNHEY and SVGAGI. The CDR3 sequence is CASSYTGRTEAFF.

Considering frequency, this clonotype is medium-sized. This rearrangement joins TRBV29-1 to TRBJ2-4. This CDR3 has 14 residues. Germline loops: CDR1 SQVTM, CDR2 ANQGSEA. CDR3 region: CSVELDNQEDIQYF. The full variable domain, in which reference TRBV29-1 and TRBJ2-4 provide the parts outside the CDR3, is SAVISQKPSRDICQRGTSLTIQCQVDSQVTMMFWYRQQPGQSLTLIATANQGSEATYESGFVIDKFPISRPNLTFSTLTVSNMSPEDSSIYLCSVELDNQEDIQYFGAGTRLSVL.